The present entry profiles one T cell receptor beta chain with its context. Its cognate antigen has yet to be identified. The sample holds no much larger clone one base away, and base qualities are not on file. The data derive from a study of PD-L1 blockade in urothelial cancer (dated by TCRdb to 2015 to 2018). As for the study more broadly: Therapy was started in 2014 for all patients, and atezolizumab 1,200 mg was administered intravenously every 3 weeks. Durable clinical benefit was defined as a progression-free survival longer than 6 months, and TCR features were additionally tested against progression-free survival and overall survival. Patients had an ECOG performance status of 0 or 1 and had received between 0 and 3 prior chemotherapy regimens. Pretreatment tumor samples, along with matched peripheral blood collected serially before and after atezolizumab treatment, underwent TCR sequencing. Blood samples gave a median of around 140,000 T cells and 77,000 or so unique TCRs, with a median clonality of roughly 0.08. About 90% of the 29 patients were identified as males with urothelial cancer of bladder origin, and a prior smoking history was reported by 18 of 29 patients. The study, an exploratory multi-omic analysis, examined somatic, immune and clinical correlates of response to PD-L1 blockade with atezolizumab in urothelial cancer. Blood samples were analyzed at 3 weeks after treatment start (second dose) and at 6 weeks after treatment start. In the same patients who had TCR sequencing, pretreatment tumors also underwent whole exome sequencing and RNA sequencing. Eight to ten patients achieved durable clinical benefit and 20 did not. Pretreatment blood TCR-seq was available for fewer than 30 patients, at least one posttreatment blood collection was obtained for approximately 25 patients, and tumor TCR-seq was available for approximately 25 patients.

Results the study describes overall, beyond this receptor: Because of the small sample size (n ≈ 31) and the many exploratory analyses performed, the results are intended to be regarded as hypothesis-generating. At 3 weeks after the start of treatment, tumor-associated TCR clones in peripheral blood had expanded more in patients with durable benefit (n ≈ 24, p = 0.022). Improved progression-free and overall survival was associated with having pretreatment peripheral blood TCR clonality below the median.

The cohort comprised 25 to 35 patients with locally advanced or metastatic urothelial carcinoma treated at Memorial Sloan Kettering on a trial protocol. Peripheral blood mononuclear cells were collected pretreatment and during treatment, with between 1 and 8 total time points per patient. The Qiagen DNeasy Blood extraction kit was used to purify genomic DNA from total PBMCs and tumor samples. PBMCs were collected pretreatment and during treatment, and were isolated and stored as previously described. Synthetic TCR analog templates were spiked into each PCR so that absolute template abundance could be estimated from read counts. The immunoSEQ assay was used to amplify TCRbeta CDR3 regions from genomic DNA with bias-controlled V and J gene primers. Sequencing of rearranged TCRbeta segments was done at approximately 20X coverage. The authors' analysis ran thus. Sequencing errors were corrected by clustering, and CDR3s were annotated against IMGT so that V, D and J genes could be assigned. Out-of-frame and stop-codon sequences were excluded, and only productive TCRbeta rearrangements were used in downstream analyses. To compute clonality, Shannon entropy was normalized by the log of the number of unique productive sequences and then subtracted from one. Fisher's exact test with Benjamini-Hochberg correction, using a cutoff of adjusted p below 0.01, was how clones that differed between time points or between blood and tumor were identified. Not all clones reach the TCRdb copy of this immuneACCESS table, which keeps in-frame sequences only. Checked studies attribute under half of the gap to unresolved V genes and leave the rest unexplained. V and J calls and clone size come straight from that table; D and trimming were deduced from the DNA. This sample comprises 85,000 to 100,000 clones, approximately 90% of them detected only once. 8% to 10% of the sample is taken by the ten largest.

Trimming leaves V shorter by 5 bases and J shorter by 3 bases, with the junction holding 3 bases beyond the gene matches. CDR1 and CDR2 were assigned from the germline V gene as MDHEN and SYDVKM. CDR3 length: 14 amino acids, cysteine to phenylalanine. Solely the CDR3 DNA is kept, with 42 bases framed from the first base. The sequence is built from TRBV28 and TRBJ1-4, with 7 bases in between that match TRBD1. The receptor comes from a man in his 60s with urothelial cancer. Sequencing used PBMCs, obtained around atezolizumab (anti-PD-L1) treatment. The CDR3 protein: CASSPGTANEKLFF. The DNA sequence reads TGTGCCAGCAGTCCAGGGACAGCTAATGAAAAACTGTTTTTT. The full variable domain, with segments outside the CDR3 supplied by the reference TRBV28 and TRBJ1-4 proteins, appears as DVKVTQSSRYLVKRTGEKVFLECVQDMDHENMFWYRQDPGLGLRLIYFSYDVKMKEKGDIPEGYSVSREKKERFSLILESASTNQTSMYLCASSPGTANEKLFFGSGTQLSVL.